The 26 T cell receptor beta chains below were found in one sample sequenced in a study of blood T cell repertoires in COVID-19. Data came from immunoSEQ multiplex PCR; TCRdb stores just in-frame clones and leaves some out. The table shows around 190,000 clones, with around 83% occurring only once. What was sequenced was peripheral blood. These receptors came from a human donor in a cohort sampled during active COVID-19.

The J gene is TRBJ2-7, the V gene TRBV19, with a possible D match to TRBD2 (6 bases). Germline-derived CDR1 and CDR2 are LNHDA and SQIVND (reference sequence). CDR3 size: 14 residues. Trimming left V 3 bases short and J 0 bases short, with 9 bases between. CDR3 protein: CASSIVGSSYEQYF. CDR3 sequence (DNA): TGTGCCAGTAGTATTGTCGGGAGCTCCTACGAGCAGTACTTC.

CDR3 sequence reads: CASSLAPAGGNEQFF. In nucleotides, the CDR3 is TGCGCCAGCAGCTTGGCCCCAGCGGGAGGCAATGAGCAGTTCTTC. The genes are TRBV5-1 and TRBJ2-1, with 9 bases matching TRBD2. CDR3 length: 15 amino acids. Germline CDR1 and CDR2: SGHRS and YFSETQ. The junction had 4 bases not matched to a gene; V was cut back by 0 bases and J by 6 bases.

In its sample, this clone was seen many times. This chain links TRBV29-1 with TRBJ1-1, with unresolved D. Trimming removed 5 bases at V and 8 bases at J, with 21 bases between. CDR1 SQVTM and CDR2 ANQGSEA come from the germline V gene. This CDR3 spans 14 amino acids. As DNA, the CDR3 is TGCAGCGTTCAACTCCCTGAAGCCCCGCGGGAAGCTTTCTTT. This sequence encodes CSVQLPEAPREAFF. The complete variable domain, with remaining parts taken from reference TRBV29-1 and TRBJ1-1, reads SAVISQKPSRDICQRGTSLTIQCQVDSQVTMMFWYRQQPGQSLTLIATANQGSEATYESGFVIDKFPISRPNLTFSTLTVSNMSPEDSSIYLCSVQLPEAPREAFFGQGTRLTVV.

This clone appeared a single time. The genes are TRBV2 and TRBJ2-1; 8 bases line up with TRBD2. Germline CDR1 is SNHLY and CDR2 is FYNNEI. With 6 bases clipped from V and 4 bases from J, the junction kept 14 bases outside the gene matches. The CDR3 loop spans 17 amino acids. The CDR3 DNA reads TGTGCCAGCAGGACCCCGTTTGGCGGGGGGCGGTACAATGAGCAGTTCTTC. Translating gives CASRTPFGGGRYNEQFF.

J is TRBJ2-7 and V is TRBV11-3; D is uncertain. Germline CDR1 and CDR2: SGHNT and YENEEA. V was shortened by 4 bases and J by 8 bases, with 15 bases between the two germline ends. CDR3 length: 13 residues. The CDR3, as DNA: TGTGCCAGCAGCTCCTCCGGTTTTACGAAGCAGTACTTC. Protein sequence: CASSSSGFTKQYF.

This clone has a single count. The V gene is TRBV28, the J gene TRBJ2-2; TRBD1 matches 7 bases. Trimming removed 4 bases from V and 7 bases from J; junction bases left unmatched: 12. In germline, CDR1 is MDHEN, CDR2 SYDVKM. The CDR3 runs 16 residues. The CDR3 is CASSSSATGKGGELFF. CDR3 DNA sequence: TGTGCCAGCAGTTCCTCCGCGACAGGGAAGGGCGGGGAGCTGTTTTTT.

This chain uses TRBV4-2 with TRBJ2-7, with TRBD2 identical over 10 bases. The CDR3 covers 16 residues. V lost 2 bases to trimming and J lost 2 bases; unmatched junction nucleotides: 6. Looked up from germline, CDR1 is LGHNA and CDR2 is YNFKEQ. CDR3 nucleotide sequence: TGTGCCAGCAGCCAACTGCTAGCGGGAGCTACCTACGAGCAGTACTTC. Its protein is CASSQLLAGATYEQYF.

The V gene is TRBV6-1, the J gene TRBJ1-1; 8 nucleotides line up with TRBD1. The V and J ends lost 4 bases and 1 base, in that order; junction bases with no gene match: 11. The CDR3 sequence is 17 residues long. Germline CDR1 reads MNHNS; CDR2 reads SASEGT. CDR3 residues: CASSVYYGDRKNTEAFF. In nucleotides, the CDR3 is TGTGCCAGCAGTGTATATTACGGGGACAGGAAGAACACTGAAGCTTTCTTT.

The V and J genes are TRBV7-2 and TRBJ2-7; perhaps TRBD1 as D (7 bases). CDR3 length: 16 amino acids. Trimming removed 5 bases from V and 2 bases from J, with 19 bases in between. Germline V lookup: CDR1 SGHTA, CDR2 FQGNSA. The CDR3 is CASSPGGTALPYEQYF. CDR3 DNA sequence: TGTGCCAGCAGCCCAGGGGGGACTGCTCTTCCCTACGAGCAGTACTTC.

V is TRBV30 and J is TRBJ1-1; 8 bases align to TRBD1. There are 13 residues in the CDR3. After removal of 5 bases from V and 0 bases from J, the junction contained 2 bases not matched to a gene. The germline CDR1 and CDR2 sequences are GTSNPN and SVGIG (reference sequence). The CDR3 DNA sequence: TGTGCCTGGGACAGGGGAATGAACACTGAAGCTTTCTTT. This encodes CAWDRGMNTEAFF.

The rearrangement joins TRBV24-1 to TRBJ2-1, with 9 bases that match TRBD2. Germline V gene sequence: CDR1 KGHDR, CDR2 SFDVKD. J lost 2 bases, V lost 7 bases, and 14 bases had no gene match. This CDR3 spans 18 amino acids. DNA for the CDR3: TGTGCCACCAGCCTCAACGAACTAGCGGGCTTAACCTACAATGAGCAGTTCTTC. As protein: CATSLNELAGLTYNEQFF.

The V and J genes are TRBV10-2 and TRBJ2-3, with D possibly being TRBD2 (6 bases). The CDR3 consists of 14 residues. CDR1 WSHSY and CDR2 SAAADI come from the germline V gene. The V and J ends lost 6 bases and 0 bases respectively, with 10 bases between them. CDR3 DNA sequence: TGCGCCAGCAGGGCGGAGGGGAGCACAGATACGCAGTATTTT. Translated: CASRAEGSTDTQYF.

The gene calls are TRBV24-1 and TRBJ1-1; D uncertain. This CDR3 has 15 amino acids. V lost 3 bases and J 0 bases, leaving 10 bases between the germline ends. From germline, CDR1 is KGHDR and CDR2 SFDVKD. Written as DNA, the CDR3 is TGTGCCACCAGTGATCCCGCAGACATGAACACTGAAGCTTTCTTT. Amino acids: CATSDPADMNTEAFF.

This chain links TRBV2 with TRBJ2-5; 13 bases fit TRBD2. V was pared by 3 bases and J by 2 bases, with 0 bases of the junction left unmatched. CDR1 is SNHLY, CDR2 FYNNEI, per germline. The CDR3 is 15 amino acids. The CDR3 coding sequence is TGTGCCAGCAGTGAGGGACTAGCGGGGCAAGAGACCCAGTACTTC. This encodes CASSEGLAGQETQYF.

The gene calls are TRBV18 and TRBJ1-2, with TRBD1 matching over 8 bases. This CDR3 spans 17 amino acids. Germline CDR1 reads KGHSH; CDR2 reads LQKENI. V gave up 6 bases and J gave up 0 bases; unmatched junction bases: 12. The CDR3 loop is CASSSSPTGETNYGYTF. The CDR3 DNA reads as TGTGCCAGCTCCTCCTCCCCGACAGGGGAAACTAACTATGGCTACACCTTC. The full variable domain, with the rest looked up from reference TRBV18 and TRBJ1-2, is NAGVMQNPRHLVRRRGQEARLRCSPMKGHSHVYWYRQLPEEGLKFMVYLQKENIIDESGMPKERFSAEFPKEGPSILRIQQVVRGDSAAYFCASSSSPTGETNYGYTFGSGTRLTVV.

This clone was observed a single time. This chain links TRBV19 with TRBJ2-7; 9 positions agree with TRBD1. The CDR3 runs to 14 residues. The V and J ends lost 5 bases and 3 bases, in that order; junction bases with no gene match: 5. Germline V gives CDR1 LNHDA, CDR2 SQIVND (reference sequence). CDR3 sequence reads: CASSSGTGRYEQYF. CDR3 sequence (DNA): TGTGCCAGTAGTTCCGGGACAGGGCGCTACGAGCAGTACTTC.

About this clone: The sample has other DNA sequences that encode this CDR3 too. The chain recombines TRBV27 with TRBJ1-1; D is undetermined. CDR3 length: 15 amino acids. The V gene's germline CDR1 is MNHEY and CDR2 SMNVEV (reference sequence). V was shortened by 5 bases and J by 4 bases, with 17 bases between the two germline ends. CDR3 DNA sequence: TGTGCCAGCAGTCTCGGTCTCCGGGTGGGCACTGAAGCTTTCTTT. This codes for CASSLGLRVGTEAFF.

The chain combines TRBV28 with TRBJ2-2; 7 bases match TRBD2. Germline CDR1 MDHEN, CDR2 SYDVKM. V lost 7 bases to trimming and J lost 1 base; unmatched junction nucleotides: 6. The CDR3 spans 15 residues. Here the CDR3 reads CASKLAEGNTGELFF. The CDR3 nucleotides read TGTGCCAGCAAGCTAGCGGAGGGGAACACCGGGGAGCTGTTTTTT. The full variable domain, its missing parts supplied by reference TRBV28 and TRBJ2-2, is DVKVTQSSRYLVKRTGEKVFLECVQDMDHENMFWYRQDPGLGLRLIYFSYDVKMKEKGDIPEGYSVSREKKERFSLILESASTNQTSMYLCASKLAEGNTGELFFGEGSRLTVL.

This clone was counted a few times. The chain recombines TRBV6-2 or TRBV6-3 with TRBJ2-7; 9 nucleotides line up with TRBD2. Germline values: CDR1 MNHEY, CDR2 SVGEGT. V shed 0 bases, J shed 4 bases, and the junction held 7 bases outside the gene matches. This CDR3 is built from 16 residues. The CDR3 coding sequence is TGTGCCAGCAGTTACTCGCGATTAGCGGGGGATTACGAGCAGTACTTC. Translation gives CASSYSRLAGDYEQYF.

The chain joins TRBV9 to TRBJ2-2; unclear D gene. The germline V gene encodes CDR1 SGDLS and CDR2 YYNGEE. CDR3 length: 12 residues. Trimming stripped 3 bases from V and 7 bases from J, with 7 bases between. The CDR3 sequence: CASSDYVGELFF. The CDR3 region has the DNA TGTGCCAGCAGCGACTACGTCGGGGAGCTGTTTTTT.

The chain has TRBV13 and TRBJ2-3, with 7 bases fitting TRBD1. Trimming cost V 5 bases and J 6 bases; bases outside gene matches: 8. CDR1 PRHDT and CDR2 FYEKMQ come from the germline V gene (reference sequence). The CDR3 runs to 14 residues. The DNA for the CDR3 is TGTGCCAGCAGCACCGGGACAGCCGGGGATACGCAGTATTTT. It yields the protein CASSTGTAGDTQYF.

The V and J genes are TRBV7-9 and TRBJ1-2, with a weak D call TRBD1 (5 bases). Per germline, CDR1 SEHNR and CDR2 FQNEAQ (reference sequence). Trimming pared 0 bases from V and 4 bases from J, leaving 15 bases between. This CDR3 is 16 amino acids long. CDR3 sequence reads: CASSLAGQLLGYGYTF. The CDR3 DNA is TGTGCCAGCAGCTTAGCGGGGCAGCTCCTCGGCTATGGCTACACCTTC.

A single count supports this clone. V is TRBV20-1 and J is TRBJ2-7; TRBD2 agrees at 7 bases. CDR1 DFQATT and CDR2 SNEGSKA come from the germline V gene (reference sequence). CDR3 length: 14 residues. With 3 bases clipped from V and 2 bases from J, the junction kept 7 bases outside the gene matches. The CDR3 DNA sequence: TGCAGTGCTAGTCCGCCTAGCGGAACCTACGAGCAGTACTTC. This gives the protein CSASPPSGTYEQYF.

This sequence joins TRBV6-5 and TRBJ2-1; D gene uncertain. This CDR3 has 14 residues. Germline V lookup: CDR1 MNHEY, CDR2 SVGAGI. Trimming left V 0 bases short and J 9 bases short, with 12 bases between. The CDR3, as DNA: TGTGCCAGCAGTTACTCGAACCCCCCGGGTGAGCAGTTCTTC. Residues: CASSYSNPPGEQFF.

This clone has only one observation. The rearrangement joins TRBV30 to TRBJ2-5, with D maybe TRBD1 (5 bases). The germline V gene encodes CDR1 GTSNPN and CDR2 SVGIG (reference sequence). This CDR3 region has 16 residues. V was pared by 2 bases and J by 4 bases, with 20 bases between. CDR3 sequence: CAWSTHPRGMGETQYF. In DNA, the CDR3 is TGTGCCTGGAGTACCCACCCTAGGGGAATGGGAGAGACCCAGTACTTC. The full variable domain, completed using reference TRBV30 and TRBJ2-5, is SQTIHQWPATLVQPVGSPLSLECTVEGTSNPNLYWYRQAAGRGLQLLFYSVGIGQISSEVPQNLSASRPQDRQFILSSKKLLLSDSGFYLCAWSTHPRGMGETQYFGPGTRLLVL.

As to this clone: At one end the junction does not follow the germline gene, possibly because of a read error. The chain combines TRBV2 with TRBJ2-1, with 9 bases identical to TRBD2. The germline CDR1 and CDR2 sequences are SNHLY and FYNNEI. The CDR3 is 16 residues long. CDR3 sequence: CASSGEGTSRLGQQFF. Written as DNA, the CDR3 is TGTGCCAGTAGTGGAGAAGGGACTAGCCGTCTCGGGCAGCAGTTCTTC.